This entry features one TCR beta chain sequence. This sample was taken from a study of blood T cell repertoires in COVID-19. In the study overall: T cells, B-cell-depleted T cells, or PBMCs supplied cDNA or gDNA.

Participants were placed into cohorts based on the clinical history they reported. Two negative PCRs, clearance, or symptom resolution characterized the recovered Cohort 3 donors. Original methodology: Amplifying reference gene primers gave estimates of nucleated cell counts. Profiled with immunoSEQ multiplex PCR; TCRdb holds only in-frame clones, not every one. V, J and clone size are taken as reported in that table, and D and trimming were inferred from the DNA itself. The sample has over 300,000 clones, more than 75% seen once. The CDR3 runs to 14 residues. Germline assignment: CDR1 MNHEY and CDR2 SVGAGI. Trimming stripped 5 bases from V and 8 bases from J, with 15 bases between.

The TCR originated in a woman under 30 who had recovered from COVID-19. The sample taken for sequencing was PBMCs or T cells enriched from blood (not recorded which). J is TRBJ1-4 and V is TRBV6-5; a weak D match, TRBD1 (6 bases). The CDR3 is CASSPTGNDEKLFF. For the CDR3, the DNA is TGTGCCAGCAGTCCAACAGGGAATGACGAAAAACTGTTTTTT.